The 3 T cell receptor beta chains given below trace back to one sample, sequenced in a study of blood T cell repertoires in COVID-19. Libraries were prepared by immunoSEQ multiplex PCR; TCRdb keeps only in-frame clonotypes and omits some of them. This table holds about 39,000 clones, 80% to 90% found once. The sample was peripheral blood. These receptors came from a man aged 55-75 years in a cohort sampled during active COVID-19.

The rearrangement uses TRBV5-6 and TRBJ2-5, with 7 bases matching TRBD1. Trimming at V came to 0 bases and at J to 13 bases, leaving 12 bases not matched to a gene. CDR1 and CDR2 from the germline V gene are SGHDT and YYEEEE. This CDR3 has 14 residues. CDR3 nucleotide sequence: TGTGCCAGCAGCTTGGCACCGGGACAGCAGGGTGCGTACTTC. It specifies CASSLAPGQQGAYF.

The chain recombines TRBV7-8 with TRBJ2-4; no reliable D call. In germline, CDR1 is SGHVS, CDR2 FQNEAQ. The CDR3 runs 16 residues. The V end was cut by 1 base, the J end by 0 bases, with 10 bases between. The CDR3 DNA sequence: TGTGCCAGCAGCTTAGGCTGGGCCGGAGCCAAAAACATTCAGTACTTC. It is translated as CASSLGWAGAKNIQYF.

The CDR3 loop reads CASSFGGGLNNEQFF. The CDR3 DNA follows: TGTGCCAGCAGTTTTGGCGGGGGACTTAACAATGAGCAGTTCTTC. V usage is TRBV27 and J usage is TRBJ2-1; TRBD2 agrees at 7 bases. CDR1 and CDR2 (germline): MNHEY, SMNVEV (reference sequence). With 3 bases clipped from V and 5 bases from J, the junction kept 7 bases outside the gene matches. CDR3 length equals 15 residues.